This entry is about one T cell receptor beta chain. CDR1 is SGDLS and CDR2 is YYNGEE in the germline V gene. The V segment lost 3 bases and the J segment 1 base; nucleotides outside the gene matches: 8. The CDR3 runs to 16 residues. This record belongs to a study of a mutant IDH1 vaccine in newly diagnosed glioma. Study details: The sex distribution of treated patients was 62.5% male and about 38% female, with a mean age of around 40 years.

Described time point: baseline, week 1 (first vaccination visit). Treatment given: pre-vaccination baseline after standard-of-care therapy. Generated by immunoSEQ multiplex PCR, the TCRdb table keeps only in-frame clones and is missing some. The sample has tens of thousands of clones, roughly 80% seen once. This chain joins TRBV9 and TRBJ2-3; TRBD2 matches at 7 bases. Sample: PBMCs, taken from a glioma patient treated with radiotherapy, temozolomide or both. The sequence was collected from a man aged 35 to 55 with glioma. Some clones in this sample may be carry-over from other donors' samples. The DNA for the CDR3 is TGTGCCAGCAGCGCCTCTAGCGGTCGAGGCACAGATACGCAGTATTTT. Translation gives CASSASSGRGTDTQYF.